This TCR beta chain was observed in a study of blood T cell repertoires in COVID-19 (TCRdb year 2020). Regarding the research as a whole: Samples from collaborators originated in the United States, Italy and Spain and spanned both the acute and convalescent phases of COVID-19. The material from the prospective study consisted of cDNA or gDNA derived from T cells, B-cell-depleted T cells, or PBMCs. The dataset comprised deeply sampled blood TCRbeta repertoires from subjects exposed to, actively infected with, or recovered from COVID-19. The repertoires were released in a freely available public database intended as a resource for research on the immune response to SARS-CoV-2. The samples were drawn from the first 160 participants of the ongoing ImmuneRACE study and from 950 to 1,500 subjects provided by 6 global collaborators. Sample metadata almost always included a de-identified subject ID, COVID-19 status, age in years and sex. Where available, HLA class I and class II types were taken from metadata supplied by the sample provider and were not determined by assay-based typing. Beyond this particular receptor, the publication reports: How much clinical and demographic metadata was included differed by source and by participant, and the metadata was provided uncurated.

Of note for this clone: Its antigen specificity is not known. The sample holds no much larger clone one base away, and base qualities are not on file.

V ends up 4 bases short and J 6 bases short, with an unmatched junction base count of 8. From the cysteine up to the phenylalanine, the CDR3 has a length of 15 residues. The entry retains the CDR3 DNA only, 45 bases that are in frame from base 1. CDR1 and CDR2, per the germline V gene (reference sequence), are MNHNY and SVGAGI. TCRbeta CDR3 regions were amplified from genomic DNA using the immunoSEQ Assay, a bias-controlled multiplex PCR. As for how the authors treated the data: Nucleated cell counts per sample were estimated from amplification of reference gene primers within the assay. To quantify the absolute abundance of each unique TCRbeta CDR3 rearrangement, sequence reads were collapsed and filtered. For each sample, productive Simpson clonality was calculated as the square root of Simpson's diversity index over productive rearrangements. TCRdb retrieved this table from immuneACCESS and kept in-frame rearrangements only. Not all clones are present; in checked studies, unresolved V genes account for under half, and no reason is known for the remainder. V and J calls and clone size are copied from that table; D and trimming were computed from the DNA. The sample data list around 180,000 clones, and less than 85% of these were observed just once. The top ten clonotypes cover 3% of the sample.

Whole blood was collected in K2EDTA tubes by collaborating institutions according to the institutions' own protocols. For TCRbeta analysis, collaborators shipped samples in one of three forms: frozen whole blood, isolated PBMCs, or DNA extracted from either of those sample types. Specimen: peripheral blood. This TCR was recovered from a woman over 75 with acute or convalescent COVID-19. The rearranged chain carries TRBV6-6 and TRBJ1-2, and 10 junctional nucleotides match TRBD1. The base sequence is TGTGCCAGCAGTTCCGGGACAGGGGTTTTAGATGGCTACACCTTC. Its product reads: CASSSGTGVLDGYTF.